This T cell receptor (beta chain) was sequenced during a study of shared clonotypes between healthy human individuals. Whole-study findings and limits: A handful of donors held 5% to 5.5% of naive CD4 clonotypes in common.

Generated by immunoSEQ multiplex PCR, the TCRdb table keeps only in-frame clones and is missing some. This sample yields approximately 240,000 clones, of which 50% to 75% are seen a single time; around 10% belongs to the top ten. CDR1 LNHDA and CDR2 SQIVND come from the germline V gene (reference sequence). Trimming pared 2 bases from V and 5 bases from J, leaving 12 bases between. The CDR3 contains 14 residues. For this clone: Its antigen is not identified.

The chain uses TRBV19 and TRBJ2-5, with D possibly called TRBD1 or TRBD2 (6 bases each). The sample consisted of memory CD4+ T cells sorted from blood. The subset denotes: CD45RA-negative fraction. The receptor was isolated from a man aged 25 to 40 in good health. For the CDR3, the DNA is TGTGCCAGTAGTATATGGGGGGCTGGCGAGACCCAGTACTTC. Its protein product is CASSIWGAGETQYF.